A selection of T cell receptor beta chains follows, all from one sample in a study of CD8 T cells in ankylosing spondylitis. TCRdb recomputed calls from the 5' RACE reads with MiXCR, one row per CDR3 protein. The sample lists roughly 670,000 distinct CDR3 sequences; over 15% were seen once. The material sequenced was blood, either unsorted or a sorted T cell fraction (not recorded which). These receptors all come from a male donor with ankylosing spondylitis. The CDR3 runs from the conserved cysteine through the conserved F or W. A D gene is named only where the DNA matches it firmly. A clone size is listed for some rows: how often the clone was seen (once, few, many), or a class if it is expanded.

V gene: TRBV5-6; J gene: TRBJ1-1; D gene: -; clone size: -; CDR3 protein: CASSLRRPTGGTEAFF; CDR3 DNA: TGTGCCAGCAGCTTGAGACGTCCAACCGGGGGCACTGAAGCTTTCTTT
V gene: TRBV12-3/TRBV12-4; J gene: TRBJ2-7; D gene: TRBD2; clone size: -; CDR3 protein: CASTGSGTPPYEQYF; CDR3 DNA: TGTGCCAGCACCGGTAGCGGGACGCCGCCCTACGAGCAGTACTTC
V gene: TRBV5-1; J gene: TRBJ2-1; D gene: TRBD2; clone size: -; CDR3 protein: CASSPRPGLAGDEQFF; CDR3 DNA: TGCGCCAGCAGCCCCCGCCCGGGACTAGCGGGAGATGAGCAGTTCTTC
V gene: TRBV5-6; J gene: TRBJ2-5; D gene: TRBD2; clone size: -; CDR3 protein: CASSLKLAVGGETQYF; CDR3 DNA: TGTGCCAGCAGCTTGAAACTAGCGGTGGGGGGAGAGACCCAGTACTTC
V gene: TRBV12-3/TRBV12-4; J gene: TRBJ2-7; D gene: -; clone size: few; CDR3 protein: CASSPGAVGSYEQYF; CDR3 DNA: TGTGCCAGCAGCCCCGGGGCGGTTGGCTCCTACGAGCAGTACTTC
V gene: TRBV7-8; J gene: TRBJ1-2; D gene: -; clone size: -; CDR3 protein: CASSLEKGRHYGYTF; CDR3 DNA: TGTGCCAGCAGCTTAGAGAAGGGTAGGCACTATGGCTACACCTTC
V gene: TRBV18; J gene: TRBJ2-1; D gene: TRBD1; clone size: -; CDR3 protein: CASSHRGLGDNEQFF; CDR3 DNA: TGTGCCAGCTCACACAGGGGGCTGGGAGACAATGAGCAGTTCTTC
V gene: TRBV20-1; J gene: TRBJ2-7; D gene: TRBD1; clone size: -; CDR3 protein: CSAPQRQGGHEQYF; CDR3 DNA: TGCAGTGCCCCCCAAAGACAGGGGGGTCACGAGCAGTACTTC
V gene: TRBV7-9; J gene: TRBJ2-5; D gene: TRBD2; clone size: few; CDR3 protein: CASSPREAGGRETQYF; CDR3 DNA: TGTGCCAGCAGCCCCCGGGAGGCGGGGGGTAGAGAGACCCAGTACTTC
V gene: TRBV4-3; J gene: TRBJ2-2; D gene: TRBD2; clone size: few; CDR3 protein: CASSQDHLAVNTGELFF; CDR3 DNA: TGCGCCAGCAGCCAAGATCACCTAGCGGTGAACACCGGGGAGCTGTTTTTT
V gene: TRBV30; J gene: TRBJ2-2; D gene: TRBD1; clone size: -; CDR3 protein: CAWPGQGTSGELFF; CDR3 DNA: TGTGCCTGGCCGGGACAGGGGACGAGCGGGGAGCTGTTTTTT
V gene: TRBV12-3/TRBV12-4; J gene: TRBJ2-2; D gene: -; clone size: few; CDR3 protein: CASSLPVETGELFF; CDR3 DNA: TGTGCCAGCAGTTTACCTGTAGAGACCGGGGAGCTGTTTTTT
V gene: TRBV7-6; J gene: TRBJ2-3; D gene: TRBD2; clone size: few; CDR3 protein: CASSVIAGGPLGDTQYF; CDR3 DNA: TGTGCCAGCAGCGTGATAGCGGGAGGGCCCTTAGGAGATACGCAGTATTTT
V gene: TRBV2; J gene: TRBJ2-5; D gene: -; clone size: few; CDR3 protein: CASRRTVGETQYF; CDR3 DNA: TGTGCCAGCAGGCGGACGGTTGGGGAGACCCAGTACTTC
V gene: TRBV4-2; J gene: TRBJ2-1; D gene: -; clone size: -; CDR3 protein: CASSQDQYTSYNEQFF; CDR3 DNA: TGTGCCAGCAGCCAAGATCAATATACCTCCTACAATGAGCAGTTCTTC
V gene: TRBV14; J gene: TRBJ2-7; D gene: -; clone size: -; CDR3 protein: CASSQDLARGYEQYF; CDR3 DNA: TGTGCCAGCAGCCAAGATTTGGCTAGGGGATACGAGCAGTACTTC
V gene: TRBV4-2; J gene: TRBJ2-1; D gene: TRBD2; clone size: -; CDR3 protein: CASSRKGAGVGGEQFF; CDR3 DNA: TGTGCCAGCAGCCGGAAGGGAGCGGGAGTTGGGGGTGAGCAGTTCTTC
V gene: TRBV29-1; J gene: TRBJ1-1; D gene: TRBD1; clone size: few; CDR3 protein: CSVGRTGVTNTEAFF; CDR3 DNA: TGCAGCGTTGGTAGGACAGGGGTGACGAACACTGAAGCTTTCTTT
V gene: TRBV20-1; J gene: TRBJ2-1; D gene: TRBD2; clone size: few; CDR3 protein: CSARDRVSGRIGGEFF; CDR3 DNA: TGCAGTGCTAGAGATCGGGTTAGCGGGAGAATCGGGGGCGAGTTCTTC
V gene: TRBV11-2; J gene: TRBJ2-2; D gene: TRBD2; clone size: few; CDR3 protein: CASSLGAGDGELFF; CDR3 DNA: TGTGCCAGCAGCTTAGGAGCGGGGGACGGGGAGCTGTTTTTT
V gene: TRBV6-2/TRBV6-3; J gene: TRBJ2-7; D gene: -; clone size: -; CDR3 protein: CASRIGRDGYEQYF; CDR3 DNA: TGTGCCAGCAGGATCGGCCGAGACGGTTACGAGCAGTACTTC
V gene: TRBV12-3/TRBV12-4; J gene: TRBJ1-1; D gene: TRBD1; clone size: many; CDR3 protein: CASTTGQGGYETEAFF; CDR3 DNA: TGTGCCAGCACCACGGGACAGGGGGGTTATGAAACTGAAGCTTTCTTT
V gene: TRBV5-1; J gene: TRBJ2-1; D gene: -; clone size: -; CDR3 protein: CASSPGAGVNEQFF; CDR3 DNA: TGCGCCAGCAGCCCTGGAGCAGGCGTCAATGAGCAGTTCTTC
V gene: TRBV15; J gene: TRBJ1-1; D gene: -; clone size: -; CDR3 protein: CATSVNRAPTEAFF; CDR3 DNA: TGTGCCACCAGCGTCAACAGGGCCCCCACTGAAGCTTTCTTT